The 21 T cell receptor beta chains reported below all come from one sample, sequenced in a study of cytomegalovirus exposure and HLA in healthy donors. The primer mix had 60 Vbeta and 13 Jbeta primers. The data were produced by immunoSEQ multiplex PCR, yet TCRdb's version contains in-frame clones alone and is incomplete. Across some 70,000 clones, the top ten clones capture 0.83% of the sample. The sequenced sample was PBMCs. These receptors were obtained from a boy between 5 and 17 years old in good health and CMV-seronegative.

V and J are TRBV6-5 and TRBJ2-5; 9 bases fit TRBD2. This CDR3 has 14 amino acids. The V segment lost 7 bases and the J segment 2 bases; nucleotides outside the gene matches: 5. The germline V gene encodes CDR1 MNHEY and CDR2 SVGAGI. The CDR3 nucleotides are TGTGCCAGCACTAGCGGGACGCCACAAGAGACCCAGTACTTC. Translating gives CASTSGTPQETQYF.

The chain combines TRBV30 with TRBJ1-2; TRBD1 matches at 8 bases. CDR3 length: 13 amino acids. The J segment lost 7 bases and the V segment lost 0 bases, leaving 4 bases of the junction unmatched. The germline gives CDR1 GTSNPN, CDR2 SVGIG (reference sequence). CDR3 DNA: TGTGCCTGGAGTGTATCAGGGGGCTTTGGCTACACCTTC. This sequence encodes CAWSVSGGFGYTF.

The V and J genes are TRBV29-1 and TRBJ1-1; D unclear. The CDR3 length is 12 residues. V was trimmed by 4 bases and J by 3 bases, leaving 9 bases between them. CDR1 is SQVTM, CDR2 ANQGSEA, per germline. The CDR3, as DNA: TGCAGCGTTGTGAGGTTCGACACTGAAGCTTTCTTT. Translating it yields CSVVRFDTEAFF.

This sequence joins TRBV29-1 and TRBJ1-1; 8 nucleotides align to TRBD1. Germline V lookup: CDR1 SQVTM, CDR2 ANQGSEA. Trimming removed 7 bases from V and 0 bases from J; junction bases left unmatched: 4. The CDR3 is 13 residues long. The CDR3 coding sequence is TGCAGCGCCGGACAGGGATTGAACACTGAAGCTTTCTTT. Translating gives CSAGQGLNTEAFF.

The chain links TRBV15 to TRBJ2-7, with 8 nucleotides matching TRBD2. This CDR3 contains 17 residues. CDR1 is LNHNV and CDR2 is YYDKDF in the germline V gene (reference sequence). V lost 0 bases and J lost 9; bases outside the gene matches: 16. DNA of the CDR3: TGTGCCACCAGCAGAGATAGGGCGGGAGGTCCCAGCGGTGGGCAGTACTTC. This gives the protein CATSRDRAGGPSGGQYF.

The chain joins TRBV6-5 to TRBJ1-4, with D possibly being TRBD1 (6 bases). Deletions cut 2 bases from V and 5 bases from J, with 12 bases between. The V gene's germline CDR1 is MNHEY and CDR2 SVGAGI. The CDR3 totals 15 residues. The DNA for the CDR3 is TGTGCCAGCAGTTACGCTTCCAGGGGAAATGAAAAACTGTTTTTT. Translating gives CASSYASRGNEKLFF.

V and J are TRBV7-9 and TRBJ1-1; tentative D call: TRBD1 (5 bases). Germline CDR1 reads SEHNR; CDR2 reads FQNEAQ (reference sequence). V lost 1 base and J lost 1, with 10 bases in between. This CDR3 has 15 residues. The CDR3 DNA is TGTGCCAGCAGCTTAGGACAGAAGACGAACACTGAAGCTTTCTTT. Protein product: CASSLGQKTNTEAFF. Based on the CDR3 plus reference TRBV7-9 and TRBJ1-1, the full variable domain is DTGVSQNPRHKITKRGQNVTFRCDPISEHNRLYWYRQTLGQGPEFLTYFQNEAQLEKSRLLSDRFSAERPKGSFSTLEIQRTEQGDSAMYLCASSLGQKTNTEAFFGQGTRLTVV.

This sequence joins TRBV11-2 and TRBJ2-1; 11 nucleotides line up with TRBD2. CDR3 size: 15 residues. Trimming cost V 1 base and J 8 bases; bases outside gene matches: 4. Per the germline V gene, CDR1 is SGHAT and CDR2 is FQNNGV. The CDR3: CASSLGSGGAHEQFF. The CDR3 DNA is TGTGCCAGCAGCTTAGGTAGCGGGGGGGCCCATGAGCAGTTCTTC.

Concerning this clone itself: Other nucleotide sequences in the sample specify the same CDR3. The chain has TRBV2 and TRBJ1-2; D not resolved. V lost 0 bases and J lost 8, with 16 bases in between. The CDR3 loop spans 15 amino acids. CDR1 is SNHLY and CDR2 is FYNNEI in the germline V gene. In DNA form, the CDR3 reads TGTGCCAGCAGTGAAGCGCTTCGGGCAGGCGGGGGCTACACCTTC. Residues: CASSEALRAGGGYTF.

V usage is TRBV5-1 and J usage is TRBJ2-3; TRBD1 is a possible D gene (5 bases). The length of the CDR3 is 16 residues. Germline lookup yields CDR1 SGHRS and CDR2 YFSETQ. V dropped 1 base and J dropped 0 bases, with 12 bases sitting between them. CDR3 residues: CASSLQPTGSTDTQYF. The CDR3, as DNA: TGCGCCAGCAGCTTGCAGCCCACAGGTAGCACAGATACGCAGTATTTT.

The rearrangement uses TRBV5-4 and TRBJ2-1, with 9 positions matching TRBD1. The V gene end was trimmed by 4 bases and the J gene end by 15 bases; junction bases not matched to a gene: 8. The V gene's germline CDR1 is SGHNT and CDR2 YYREEE (reference sequence). This CDR3 has 12 residues. CDR3 amino acids: CASSPMGQGLFF. CDR3 nucleotides: TGTGCCAGCAGCCCGATGGGACAGGGTTTGTTCTTC.

The chain recombines TRBV7-9 with TRBJ2-1; TRBD2 might be the D (6 bases). The V end lost 2 bases, the J end lost 2 bases, and 16 bases lay between the germline ends. The germline V gene has CDR1 SEHNR and CDR2 FQNEAQ (reference sequence). This CDR3 is built from 17 residues. The CDR3 protein is CASSLSLRRDPYNEQFF. The CDR3 DNA reads TGTGCCAGCAGCTTAAGCTTGAGGCGGGACCCCTACAATGAGCAGTTCTTC.

CDR3 in amino acids: CASTLGGLTYEQYF. CDR3 sequence (DNA): TGTGCCAGCACCCTAGGAGGATTAACCTACGAGCAGTACTTC. The rearrangement links TRBV7-9 to TRBJ2-7, with D possibly being TRBD2 (5 bases). Germline assignment: CDR1 SEHNR and CDR2 FQNEAQ (reference sequence). This CDR3 is built from 14 residues. The ends were cut back, 7 bases at V and 2 bases at J, with 15 bases in the middle. The full variable domain, in which reference TRBV7-9 and TRBJ2-7 provide the parts outside the CDR3, is DTGVSQNPRHKITKRGQNVTFRCDPISEHNRLYWYRQTLGQGPEFLTYFQNEAQLEKSRLLSDRFSAERPKGSFSTLEIQRTEQGDSAMYLCASTLGGLTYEQYFGPGTRLTVT.

CDR3 sequence reads: CASRRTGGAYEQYF. CDR3 DNA sequence: TGTGCCAGCAGACGGACAGGGGGCGCCTACGAGCAGTACTTC. The chain recombines TRBV27 with TRBJ2-7, with 11 positions matching TRBD1. The CDR3 has 14 amino acids. Per the germline V gene, CDR1 is MNHEY and CDR2 is SMNVEV (reference sequence). Trimming took 6 bases from V and 2 from J; bases not matched to a gene: 3.

V and J are TRBV4-1 and TRBJ2-5, with 9 bases that match TRBD1. The J call could be wrong; TRBJ2-7 is a better fit for the DNA end. CDR1 and CDR2 (germline): MGHRA, YSYEKL. CDR3 length: 15 residues. The CDR3 sequence: CASSQGTGAIYEQYF. The CDR3, as DNA: TGCGCCAGCAGCCAAGGGACAGGGGCCATCTACGAGCAGTACTTC.

The rearrangement uses TRBV4-1 and TRBJ1-4, with D possibly matching TRBD1 (5 bases). Per the germline V gene, CDR1 is MGHRA and CDR2 is YSYEKL. This CDR3 is 12 amino acids long. Between the trimmed V and J ends, which lost 7 bases and 5 bases, there was a span of 8 bases. The CDR3 DNA sequence: TGCGCCAGCAACAGGTTAAATGAAAAACTGTTTTTT. This codes for CASNRLNEKLFF.

The chain combines TRBV5-1 with TRBJ1-2; D gene unclear. CDR1 SGHRS and CDR2 YFSETQ come from the germline V gene. The CDR3 runs 15 residues. Trimming removed 0 bases from V and 7 bases from J, with 16 bases in between. The CDR3 nucleotides are TGCGCCAGCAGCTTGGAGTTGCCGGAGCGGGGTGGCTACACCTTC. Translation: CASSLELPERGGYTF.

The J gene is TRBJ2-7, the V gene TRBV30, with 14 bases lining up with TRBD2. Germline CDR1 is GTSNPN and CDR2 is SVGIG (reference sequence). Germline trimming cut 3 bases from V and 6 bases from J; bases unmatched to any gene: 7. The CDR3 length is 15 residues. The CDR3: CAWSPGLAGEFEQYF. The DNA of the CDR3 is TGTGCCTGGAGCCCGGGACTAGCGGGGGAGTTCGAGCAGTACTTC.

V usage is TRBV6-1 and J usage is TRBJ1-4, with TRBD1 as a possible D gene (5 bases). This CDR3 has 16 amino acids. Between the trimmed V and J ends, which lost 4 bases and 5 bases, there was a span of 17 bases. CDR1 and CDR2 from the germline V gene are MNHNS and SASEGT. The CDR3 is CASSGSPWKGNEKLFF. The CDR3 region has the DNA TGTGCCAGCAGTGGGAGCCCATGGAAGGGGAATGAAAAACTGTTTTTT.

This chain uses TRBV5-4 with TRBJ2-2, with a weak D call TRBD2 (7 bases). This CDR3 region has 14 residues. V was shortened by 8 bases and J by 1 base, with 12 bases between the two germline ends. Germline loops: CDR1 SGHNT, CDR2 YYREEE (reference sequence). The CDR3 region is CASWGGLNTGELFF. Here the CDR3 DNA reads TGTGCCAGTTGGGGGGGCCTGAACACCGGGGAGCTGTTTTTT.

The V call is TRBV5-1, the J call TRBJ2-2; TRBD1 is a possible D gene (5 bases). The CDR3 contains 14 residues. Trimming removed 4 bases from V and 7 bases from J, with 14 bases in between. Per germline, CDR1 SGHRS and CDR2 YFSETQ. The CDR3 is CASSVKGVHGELFF. In nucleotides, the CDR3 is TGCGCCAGCAGCGTCAAAGGGGTTCACGGGGAGCTGTTTTTT.